Shown below are 17 T cell receptor beta chains from a single sample sequenced in a study of T cell repertoires in cytomegalovirus infection (dated by TCRdb to between 2019 and 2020). For these TCRs, the target antigens are not known. Instrument used: Illumina HiSeq 1500. TCRdb took the public reads, trimmed them with fastp at Q25, ran MiXCR for clone calling and kept in-frame beta chains. Each entry is one CDR3 protein sequence, shown with its most common DNA and genes. The sample contains hundreds of thousands of distinct CDR3 sequences, around 30% of them found a single time. The ten largest make up 11% to 15% of the sample. Reading the label with the study, this specimen's treatment or condition is: in vitro stimulation with specific CMV peptide epitopes to enrich CMV-specific T cells. Sequencing used cultured CD8+ T cells from PBMCs, obtained from culture after CMV antigen stimulation. The origin of the receptors is a human donor in good health (CMV status not recorded). Some clones in this sample may be carry-over from other donors' samples.

Note on this clonotype: This sequence may be a read error, since a much larger clone differs from it by one base. The CDR3 nucleotides read TGTGCCAGCAGTGAAGCAGGCAGTCCACTAGGACGGCCGAACTATGAGCAGTTCTTC. Translation gives CASSEAGSPLGRPNYEQFF. This sequence joins TRBV6-1 and TRBJ2-1; tentative D call: TRBD2 (5 bases). The germline V gene has CDR1 MNHNS and CDR2 SASEGT. V lost 0 bases and J 8 bases, leaving 26 bases between the germline ends. The CDR3 runs to 19 residues.

Only a few counts were recorded for this clonotype. This chain joins TRBV4-1 and TRBJ1-6; no firm D call. The CDR3 extends over 18 amino acids. The V gene lost 4 bases and the J gene lost 0 bases, with 16 bases spanning the gap. CDR1 MGHRA and CDR2 YSYEKL come from the germline V gene. Here the CDR3 DNA reads TGCGCCAGCAGCCTGGAAGGAGCGGTGATCTCCTATAATTCACCCCTCCACTTT. This codes for CASSLEGAVISYNSPLHF.

V is TRBV27 and J is TRBJ2-7, with 8 bases lining up with TRBD1. The J segment lost 5 bases and the V segment lost 3 bases, leaving 6 bases of the junction unmatched. The CDR3 has 14 amino acids. Germline-derived CDR1 and CDR2 are MNHEY and SMNVEV (reference sequence). In DNA form, the CDR3 reads TGTGCCAGCAGTTTTCGGACAGGGTTCGACGAGCAGTACTTC. It specifies CASSFRTGFDEQYF.

In its sample, this clonotype was seen a few times. The rearrangement links TRBV4-1 to TRBJ1-5; 9 nucleotides match TRBD1. J lost 3 bases, V lost 5 bases, and 5 bases had no gene match. CDR3 length equals 15 residues. Germline V lookup: CDR1 MGHRA, CDR2 YSYEKL. In DNA, the CDR3 is TGCGCCAGCAGCTACCGGACAGGGGACAATCAGCCCCAGCATTTT. This encodes CASSYRTGDNQPQHF.

The chain uses TRBV9 and TRBJ2-3; perhaps TRBD1 as D (6 bases). From germline, CDR1 is SGDLS and CDR2 YYNGEE. Trimming cost V 3 bases and J 5 bases, with 19 bases left between them. The CDR3 contains 16 residues. CDR3 sequence: CASSAYSGTTGDTQYF. The CDR3 nucleotides are TGTGCCAGCAGCGCTTACTCCGGGACAACGGGAGATACGCAGTATTTT.

This clonotype has a handful of counts. V is TRBV7-9 and J is TRBJ2-2, with TRBD1 matching 12 bases. Germline CDR1 and CDR2: SEHNR and FQNEAQ (reference sequence). V dropped 4 bases and J dropped 7; count of bases not matched to a gene: 4. The CDR3 spans 15 residues. CDR3 DNA sequence: TGTGCCAGCAGCTCCGGGACAGGGGGCCTCGGGGAGCTGTTTTTT. It yields the protein CASSSGTGGLGELFF.

This clonotype was observed a few times. The CDR3 here is CASSIVWGGYNEQFF. As DNA, the CDR3 is TGTGCCAGTAGTATAGTGTGGGGGGGCTACAATGAGCAGTTCTTC. The V gene is TRBV19, the J gene TRBJ2-1, with 7 bases lining up with TRBD2. CDR1 LNHDA and CDR2 SQIVND come from the germline V gene (reference sequence). V lost 1 base to trimming and J lost 3 bases; unmatched junction nucleotides: 3. The CDR3 runs to 15 residues.

This clonotype has ten or more counts. V usage is TRBV25-1 and J usage is TRBJ1-1; D perhaps matches TRBD1 (5 bases). V lost 3 bases and J 0 bases, leaving 11 bases between the germline ends. Germline CDR1 is MGHDK and CDR2 is SYGVNS. CDR3 size: 15 residues. The CDR3, as DNA: TGTGCCAGCAGTGACCGGGACGGAATGAACACTGAAGCTTTCTTT. Translated: CASSDRDGMNTEAFF.

The rearrangement links TRBV3-1 to TRBJ2-2; TRBD2 might be the D (6 bases). The CDR3 extends over 15 amino acids. V was cut by 3 bases and J by 5 bases, with 13 bases left in between. Per the germline V gene, CDR1 is LGHDT and CDR2 is YNNKEL (reference sequence). CDR3 amino acids: CASSHPGTVTGELFF. The CDR3 nucleotides are TGTGCCAGCAGCCATCCCGGGACTGTAACCGGGGAGCTGTTTTTT.

At least ten counts were recorded for this clonotype. The CDR3 loop reads CASKPGQMNTEAFF. DNA of the CDR3: TGTGCCAGCAAACCGGGACAGATGAACACTGAAGCTTTCTTT. J is TRBJ1-1 and V is TRBV7-2, with 7 nucleotides matching TRBD1. V shed 7 bases, J shed 0 bases, and the junction held 5 bases outside the gene matches. Germline V gene sequence: CDR1 SGHTA, CDR2 FQGNSA. This CDR3 region has 14 residues.

V and J are TRBV15 and TRBJ1-2; D unresolved. Trimming took off 0 bases at V and 7 bases at J, with 12 bases between the two ends. The CDR3 extends over 14 amino acids. CDR1 is LNHNV, CDR2 YYDKDF, per germline (reference sequence). The CDR3, as DNA: TGTGCCACCAGCAGAGATCGACCTGATGGTGGCTACACCTTC. Residues: CATSRDRPDGGYTF. Combining the CDR3 with reference TRBV15 and TRBJ1-2 gives the whole variable domain DAMVIQNPRYQVTQFGKPVTLSCSQTLNHNVMYWYQQKSSQAPKLLFHYYDKDFNNEADTPDNFQSRRPNTSFCFLDIRSPGLGDTAMYLCATSRDRPDGGYTFGSGTRLTVV.

This chain uses TRBV27 with TRBJ2-3; TRBD2 agrees at 11 bases. The CDR3 is made up of 20 amino acids. Germline values: CDR1 MNHEY, CDR2 SMNVEV (reference sequence). V lost 8 bases and J lost 6; bases outside the gene matches: 25. CDR3 in DNA: TGTGCCAGCGGCGGACCCCCTCCGGGACTAGCGGCGGTCGGGCCCGATACGCAGTATTTT. Residues: CASGGPPPGLAAVGPDTQYF.

This chain links TRBV4-1 with TRBJ2-6; D remains unclear. V lost 1 base and J lost 4, with 20 bases in between. CDR3 size: 19 residues. The germline CDR1 and CDR2 sequences are MGHRA and YSYEKL. The CDR3 region has the DNA TGCGCCAGCAGCCAAGCCCCCAAGGATGGGAAAACAGGGGCCAACGTCCTGACTTTC. Residues: CASSQAPKDGKTGANVLTF.

This clonotype was observed a handful of times. The chain recombines TRBV12-3 or TRBV12-4 with TRBJ1-4, with TRBD1 as a possible D gene (5 bases). V was shortened by 5 bases and J by 8 bases, with 18 bases between the two germline ends. This CDR3 has 15 amino acids. DNA for the CDR3: TGTGCCAGCAGTACAGGACCCTCGCTAAGGGAAAAACTGTTTTTT. Amino acids: CASSTGPSLREKLFF.

V gene TRBV28 combines with J gene TRBJ2-5; no firm D call. This CDR3 comprises 14 residues. The germline V gene has CDR1 MDHEN and CDR2 SYDVKM. V gave up 7 bases and J gave up 2 bases, with 14 bases separating them. CDR3 sequence (DNA): TGTGCCAGCACCTCGCGGTGGGATCAAGAGACCCAGTACTTC. This translates into CASTSRWDQETQYF.

This sequence joins TRBV4-1 and TRBJ1-1; D remains unclear. Between the trimmed V and J ends, which lost 1 base and 6 bases, there was a span of 9 bases. The CDR3 spans 13 residues. Looked up from germline, CDR1 is MGHRA and CDR2 is YSYEKL. The CDR3 nucleotides are TGCGCCAGCAGCCAAGTGGGTACCTCTGAAGCTTTCTTT. Translation gives CASSQVGTSEAFF.

This chain connects TRBV19 to TRBJ1-1; TRBD1 aligns across 7 bases. The CDR3 runs 13 residues. Germline values: CDR1 LNHDA, CDR2 SQIVND (reference sequence). The ends lost 6 bases at V and 3 bases at J; junction bases unmatched: 4. CDR3 in amino acids: CASRHRGHTEAFF. In nucleotides, the CDR3 is TGTGCCAGTAGGCACAGGGGCCACACTGAAGCTTTCTTT.